The 15 T cell receptor beta chains given below trace back to one sample, sequenced in a study of T cell responses to AZD1222 COVID-19 vaccine. TCRdb's table, derived via immunoSEQ multiplex PCR, lists solely in-frame clones and lacks some. In the table there are approximately 100,000 clones, roughly 88% of which are singletons. This specimen consisted of peripheral blood, obtained on day 0 of AZD1222 vaccination. The receptors here all came from an adult in good health.

The J gene is TRBJ1-6, the V gene TRBV5-4; TRBD1 matches 7 bases. This CDR3 comprises 16 residues. Germline assignment: CDR1 SGHNT and CDR2 YYREEE (reference sequence). After removal of 3 bases from V and 7 bases from J, the junction contained 10 bases not matched to a gene. CDR3 in DNA: TGTGCCAGCAGCTACTACCCGGGGACAGAAAATTCACCCCTCCACTTT. This codes for CASSYYPGTENSPLHF.

This chain connects TRBV3-1 (or the pseudogene TRBV3-2) to TRBJ2-7; D possibly corresponds to TRBD1 (7 bases). CDR3 size: 14 residues. The germline gives CDR1 LGHDT, CDR2 YNNKEL (reference sequence). The V and J ends lost 2 bases and 6 bases respectively, with 14 bases between them. The CDR3 loop reads CASSQNAGGGEQYF. The CDR3 DNA reads TGTGCCAGCAGCCAAAATGCAGGGGGAGGCGAGCAGTACTTC.

V and J are TRBV25-1 and TRBJ1-5, with 9 bases identical to TRBD1. The length of the CDR3 is 17 residues. J gave up 3 bases and V 3 bases, and 9 bases lay outside the gene matches. Germline loops: CDR1 MGHDK, CDR2 SYGVNS. The CDR3 coding sequence is TGTGCCAGCAGTGAGCTACAGGGGGCGCGCCCCAATCAGCCCCAGCATTTT. Its protein is CASSELQGARPNQPQHF.

CDR3 loop: CATSRDDPRLSTQQFF. CDR3 nucleotides: TGTGCCACCAGCAGAGATGACCCACGCCTTAGCACCCAGCAGTTCTTC. The chain links TRBV15 to TRBJ2-1; D is uncertain. Germline CDR1 is LNHNV and CDR2 is YYDKDF (reference sequence). The CDR3 extends over 16 amino acids. Trimming removed 0 bases at V and 11 bases at J, with 20 bases between. The whole variable domain, remainder taken from reference TRBV15 and TRBJ2-1, is DAMVIQNPRYQVTQFGKPVTLSCSQTLNHNVMYWYQQKSSQAPKLLFHYYDKDFNNEADTPDNFQSRRPNTSFCFLDIRSPGLGDTAMYLCATSRDDPRLSTQQFFGPGTRLTVL.

The chain combines TRBV5-4 with TRBJ2-7; 8 bases fit TRBD1. V lost 4 bases and J lost 0; bases outside the gene matches: 6. Per the germline V gene, CDR1 is SGHNT and CDR2 is YYREEE (reference sequence). The CDR3 consists of 15 residues. The CDR3 spells CASSQGQAYSYEQYF. CDR3 bases: TGTGCCAGCAGCCAGGGACAGGCATACTCCTACGAGCAGTACTTC.

The V gene is TRBV7-3, the J gene TRBJ1-1, with D possibly TRBD1 on 5 matching bases. This CDR3 has 15 residues. V gave up 5 bases and J gave up 1 base, with 14 bases separating them. Germline lookup yields CDR1 SGHTA and CDR2 FQGTGA. DNA of the CDR3: TGTGCCAGCAGCCATGAGGGACGGGAGAACACTGAAGCTTTCTTT. Its translation: CASSHEGRENTEAFF.

This rearrangement joins TRBV9 to TRBJ1-3; perhaps TRBD1 as D (6 bases). The CDR3 totals 17 residues. Trimming pared 2 bases from V and 0 bases from J, leaving 15 bases between. CDR1 SGDLS and CDR2 YYNGEE come from the germline V gene. CDR3 in DNA: TGTGCCAGCAGCGTCCGGGACAACTCCTTCTCTGGAAACACCATATATTTT. Residues: CASSVRDNSFSGNTIYF.

The chain couples TRBV9 to TRBJ1-2; weak D call: TRBD1 (5 bases). The germline V and J ends were trimmed by 0 bases and 5 bases, with 14 bases remaining between them. The CDR3 has 15 amino acids. Germline CDR1 and CDR2: SGDLS and YYNGEE. CDR3 sequence reads: CASSVGPGSEYGYTF. CDR3 sequence (DNA): TGTGCCAGCAGCGTAGGACCAGGGTCAGAGTATGGCTACACCTTC.

This chain joins TRBV6-1 and TRBJ1-5; 9 bases are shared with TRBD1. Unmatched junction bases numbered 5, after V lost 1 base and J lost 1 base. Germline CDR1 reads MNHNS; CDR2 reads SASEGT. The CDR3 has 17 amino acids. The CDR3 sequence: CASSEDYRGRSNQPQHF. In nucleotides, the CDR3 is TGTGCCAGCAGTGAAGATTACAGGGGGCGAAGCAATCAGCCCCAGCATTTT.

This clone was seen once. The chain recombines TRBV12-3 or TRBV12-4 with TRBJ1-3, with 7 bases fitting TRBD1. The CDR3 length is 13 residues. J was trimmed by 4 bases and V by 7 bases; bases with no gene match: 4. CDR3 coding DNA: TGTGCCAGCAATGACAGGGCCGGAAACACCATATATTTT. It specifies CASNDRAGNTIYF.

The V and J genes are TRBV3-1 (or the pseudogene TRBV3-2) and TRBJ1-1; no firm D call. CDR1 and CDR2 from the germline V gene are LGHDT and YNNKEL (reference sequence). The CDR3 is 13 residues long. V lost 0 bases and J lost 6, with 8 bases in between. In nucleotides, the CDR3 is TGTGCCAGCAGCCAAGATCACGGGTCTGAAGCTTTCTTT. This sequence encodes CASSQDHGSEAFF.

This clone was picked up one time. V and J are TRBV28 and TRBJ1-3; TRBD1 might be the D (5 bases). The CDR3 is 15 amino acids. Germline V lookup: CDR1 MDHEN, CDR2 SYDVKM. V lost 6 bases and J lost 4, with 16 bases in between. CDR3 loop: CASRSDGAWGNTIYF. CDR3 DNA: TGTGCCAGCAGGTCTGACGGGGCCTGGGGAAACACCATATATTTT.

The chain links TRBV6-5 to TRBJ2-1; 8 bases line up with TRBD2. The V segment lost 5 bases and the J segment 8 bases; nucleotides outside the gene matches: 11. There are 15 residues in the CDR3. The germline V gene encodes CDR1 MNHEY and CDR2 SVGAGI. The CDR3 sequence: CASSRTSYRIDEQFF. The CDR3 bases are TGTGCCAGCAGTAGGACTAGCTACAGAATAGATGAGCAGTTCTTC.

The chain couples TRBV29-1 to TRBJ2-1; no clear D gene. The V gene lost 5 bases and the J gene lost 5 bases, with 10 bases spanning the gap. The CDR3 covers 12 residues. CDR1 is SQVTM and CDR2 is ANQGSEA in the germline V gene. CDR3 sequence (DNA): TGCAGCGTTAGACCTGGGGACAATGAGCAGTTCTTC. This sequence encodes CSVRPGDNEQFF.

V and J are TRBV18 and TRBJ2-3; a weak D match, TRBD2 (6 bases). The CDR3 contains 14 residues. Trimming removed 1 base from V and 2 bases from J, with 7 bases in between. CDR1 is KGHSH and CDR2 is LQKENI in the germline V gene. The CDR3 region is CASSPQRATDTQYF. CDR3 DNA sequence: TGTGCCAGCTCACCACAGCGGGCCACAGATACGCAGTATTTT.